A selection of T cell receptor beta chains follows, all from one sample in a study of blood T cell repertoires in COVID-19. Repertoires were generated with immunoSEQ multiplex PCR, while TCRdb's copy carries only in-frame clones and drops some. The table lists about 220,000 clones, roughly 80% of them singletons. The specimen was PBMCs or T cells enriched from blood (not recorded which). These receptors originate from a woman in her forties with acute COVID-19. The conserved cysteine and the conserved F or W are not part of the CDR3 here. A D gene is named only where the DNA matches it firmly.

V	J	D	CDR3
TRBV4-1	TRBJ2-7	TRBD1	ASSQEGDSTYEQY
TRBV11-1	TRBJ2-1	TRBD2	ASSLPGLAGGYEQF
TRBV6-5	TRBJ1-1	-	ASSYQSGNTEAF
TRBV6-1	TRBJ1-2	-	ASSDGEAYGYT
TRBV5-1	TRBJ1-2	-	ASSLGQKNYGYT
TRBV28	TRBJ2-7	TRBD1	ASSHDRVEMIENRPYEQY
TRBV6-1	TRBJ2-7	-	ASSPWGSSYEQY
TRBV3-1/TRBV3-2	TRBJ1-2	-	ASSLARGRGLFNYGYT
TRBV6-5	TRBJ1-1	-	ASRVAGRTEAF
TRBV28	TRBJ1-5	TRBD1	ASRRTGNSNQPQH
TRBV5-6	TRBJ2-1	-	ASSEQGNHEQF
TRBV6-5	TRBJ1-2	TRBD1	ASSSGGSYT
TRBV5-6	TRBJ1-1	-	ASNLRWGGPTEAF
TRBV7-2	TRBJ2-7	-	ASSLDFQGRTSYEQY
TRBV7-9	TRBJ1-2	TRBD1	ASSFKQTGFKGYT
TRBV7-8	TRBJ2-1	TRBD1	ASSPDRASYNEQF
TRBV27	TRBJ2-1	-	ASSLFNEQF
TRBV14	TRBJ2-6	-	ASSQRGSGANVLT
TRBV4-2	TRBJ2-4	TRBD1	ASSLDRDSKNIQY
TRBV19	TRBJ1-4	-	ASSLGRTATNEKLF
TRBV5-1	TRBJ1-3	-	ASRHGNSGNTIY
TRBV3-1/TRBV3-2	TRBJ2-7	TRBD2	ASSQDVTGREGEQY
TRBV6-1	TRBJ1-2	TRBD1	ASSDPGQVNYGYT
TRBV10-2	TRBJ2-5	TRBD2	ASSATSPETQY
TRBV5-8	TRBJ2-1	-	ASRYTSSYNEQF
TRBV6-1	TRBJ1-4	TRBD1	ASSEAPGQGGEKLF
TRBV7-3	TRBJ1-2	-	ASSLTAGYYGYT
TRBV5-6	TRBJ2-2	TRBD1	ASQAGGTNYGELF
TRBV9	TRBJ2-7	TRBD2	ASSVGLAGVDAQY
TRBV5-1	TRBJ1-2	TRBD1	ASSLAVDRGLREYGYT
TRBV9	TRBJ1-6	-	ASSGRAPEPNSPLH
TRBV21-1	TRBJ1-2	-	ASSNLTGTAKNGYT
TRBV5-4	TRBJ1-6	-	ASSLVGRRGSPLH
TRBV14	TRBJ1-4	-	ASSHLVGRGDEKLF
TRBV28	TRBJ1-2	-	ASSLWASGYT
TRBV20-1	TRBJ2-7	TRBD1	SVDRGYEQY
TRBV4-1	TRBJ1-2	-	ASSQEEGGPAYGYT
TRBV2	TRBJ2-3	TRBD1	ASSSTGTNTDTQY
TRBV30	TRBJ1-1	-	AWRTTPTAF
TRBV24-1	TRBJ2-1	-	ATSDLQAYNEQF
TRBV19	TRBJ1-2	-	ASSILTTGTYGYT
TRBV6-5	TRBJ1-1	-	ASRGLNTEAF
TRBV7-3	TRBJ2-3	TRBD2	ASSLGLADSTDTQY
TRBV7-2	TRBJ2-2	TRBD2	ASSLEGLARGELF
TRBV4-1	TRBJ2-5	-	ASSQDGAGWETQY
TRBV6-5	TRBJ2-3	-	ASRTGTLSTDTQY
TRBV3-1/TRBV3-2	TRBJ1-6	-	ASSQGYRGKPNSPLH
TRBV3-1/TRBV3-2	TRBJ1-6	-	ASSQAGYNSPLH
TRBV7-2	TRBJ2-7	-	ASSSGLGYEQY
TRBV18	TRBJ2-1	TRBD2	ASSPQGLAVPYNEQF
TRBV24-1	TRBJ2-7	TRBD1	ATSDQRNRDRQY